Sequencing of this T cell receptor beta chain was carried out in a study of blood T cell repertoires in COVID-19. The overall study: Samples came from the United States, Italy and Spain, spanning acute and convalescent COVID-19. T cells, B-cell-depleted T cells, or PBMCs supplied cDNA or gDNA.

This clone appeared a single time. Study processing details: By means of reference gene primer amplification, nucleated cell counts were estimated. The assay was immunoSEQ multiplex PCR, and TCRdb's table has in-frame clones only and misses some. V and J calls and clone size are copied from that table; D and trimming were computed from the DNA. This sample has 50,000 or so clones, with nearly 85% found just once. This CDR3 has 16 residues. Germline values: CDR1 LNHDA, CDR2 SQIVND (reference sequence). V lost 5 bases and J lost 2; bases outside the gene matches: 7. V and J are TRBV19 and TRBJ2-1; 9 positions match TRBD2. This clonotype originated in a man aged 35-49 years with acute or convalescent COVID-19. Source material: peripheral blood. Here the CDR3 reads CASSLRGGGAYNEQFF. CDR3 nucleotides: TGTGCCAGTAGTTTACGCGGGGGGGGAGCCTACAATGAGCAGTTCTTC.